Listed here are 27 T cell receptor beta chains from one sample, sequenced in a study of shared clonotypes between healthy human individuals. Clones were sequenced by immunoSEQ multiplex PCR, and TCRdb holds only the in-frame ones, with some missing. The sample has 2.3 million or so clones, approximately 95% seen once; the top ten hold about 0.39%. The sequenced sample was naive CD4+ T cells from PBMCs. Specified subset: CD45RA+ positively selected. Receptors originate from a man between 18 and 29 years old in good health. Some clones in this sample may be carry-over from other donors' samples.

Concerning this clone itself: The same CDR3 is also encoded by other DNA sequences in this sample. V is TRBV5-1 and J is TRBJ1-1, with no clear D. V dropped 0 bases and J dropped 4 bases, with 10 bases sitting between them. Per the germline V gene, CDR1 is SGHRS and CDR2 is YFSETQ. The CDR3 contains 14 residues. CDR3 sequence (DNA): TGCGCCAGCAGCTTGGTGGAAGGCGGCACTGAAGCTTTCTTT. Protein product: CASSLVEGGTEAFF. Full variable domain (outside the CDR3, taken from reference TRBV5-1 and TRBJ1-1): KAGVTQTPRYLIKTRGQQVTLSCSPISGHRSVSWYQQTPGQGLQFLFEYFSETQRNKGNFPGRFSGRQFSNSRSEMNVSTLELGDSALYLCASSLVEGGTEAFFGQGTRLTVV.

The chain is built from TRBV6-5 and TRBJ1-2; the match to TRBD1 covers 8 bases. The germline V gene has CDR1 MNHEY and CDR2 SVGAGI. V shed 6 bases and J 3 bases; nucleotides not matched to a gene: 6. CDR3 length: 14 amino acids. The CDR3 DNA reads TGTGCCAGCAGATCCAGGGGGCTCTACTATGGCTACACCTTC. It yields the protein CASRSRGLYYGYTF.

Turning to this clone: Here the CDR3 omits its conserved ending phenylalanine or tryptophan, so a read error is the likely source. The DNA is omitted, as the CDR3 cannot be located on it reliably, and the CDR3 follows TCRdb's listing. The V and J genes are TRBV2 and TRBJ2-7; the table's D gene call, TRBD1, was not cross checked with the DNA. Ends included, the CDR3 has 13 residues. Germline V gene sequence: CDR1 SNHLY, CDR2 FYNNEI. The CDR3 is CASSEQLGQGVRL.

CDR3 loop: CASSLALGQGDYEQFF. The DNA of the CDR3 is TGTGCCAGCAGCTTAGCGCTGGGACAGGGGGACTATGAGCAGTTCTTC. The chain carries TRBV11-1 and TRBJ2-1; 11 nucleotides agree with TRBD1. J gave up 8 bases and V 0 bases, and 6 bases lay outside the gene matches. The CDR3 runs 16 residues. Germline V lookup: CDR1 SGHAT, CDR2 FQDESV (reference sequence).

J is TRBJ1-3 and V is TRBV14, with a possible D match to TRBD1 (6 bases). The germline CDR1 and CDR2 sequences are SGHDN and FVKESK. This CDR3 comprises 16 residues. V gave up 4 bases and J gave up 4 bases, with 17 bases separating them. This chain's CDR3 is CASSPLPQGGGNTIYF. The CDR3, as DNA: TGTGCCAGCAGCCCCCTCCCACAGGGAGGGGGAAACACCATATATTTT.

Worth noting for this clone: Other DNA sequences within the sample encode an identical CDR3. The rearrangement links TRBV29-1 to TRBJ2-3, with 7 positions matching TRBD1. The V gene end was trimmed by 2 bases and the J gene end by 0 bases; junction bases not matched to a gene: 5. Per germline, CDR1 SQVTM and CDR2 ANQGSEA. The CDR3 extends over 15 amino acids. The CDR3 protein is CSVERTGPSTDTQYF. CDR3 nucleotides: TGCAGCGTTGAAAGGACAGGCCCGAGCACAGATACGCAGTATTTT.

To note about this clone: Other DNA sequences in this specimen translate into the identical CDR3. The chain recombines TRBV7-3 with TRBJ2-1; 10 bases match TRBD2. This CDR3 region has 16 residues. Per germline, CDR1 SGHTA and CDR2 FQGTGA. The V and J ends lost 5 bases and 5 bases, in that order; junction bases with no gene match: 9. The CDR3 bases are TGTGCCAGCAGCCCCAGGGGGCTAGCGGGGGACAATGAGCAGTTCTTC. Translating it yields CASSPRGLAGDNEQFF. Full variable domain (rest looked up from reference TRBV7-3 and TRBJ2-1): GAGVSQTPSNKVTEKGKYVELRCDPISGHTALYWYRQSLGQGPEFLIYFQGTGAADDSGLPNDRFFAVRPEGSVSTLKIQRTERGDSAVYLCASSPRGLAGDNEQFFGPGTRLTVL.

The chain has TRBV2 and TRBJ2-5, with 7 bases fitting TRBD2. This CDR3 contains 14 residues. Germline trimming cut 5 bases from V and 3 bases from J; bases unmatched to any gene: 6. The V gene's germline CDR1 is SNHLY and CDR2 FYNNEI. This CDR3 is CASSTESGEETQYF. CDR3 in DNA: TGTGCCAGCAGTACAGAGAGCGGGGAAGAGACCCAGTACTTC.

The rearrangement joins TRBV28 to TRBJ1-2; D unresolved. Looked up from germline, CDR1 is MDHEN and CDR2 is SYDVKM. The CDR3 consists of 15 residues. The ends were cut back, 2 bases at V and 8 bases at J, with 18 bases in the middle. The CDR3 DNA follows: TGTGCCAGCAGTTTAATTTTTGAGGGTGAAAGGGGCTACACCTTC. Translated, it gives CASSLIFEGERGYTF.

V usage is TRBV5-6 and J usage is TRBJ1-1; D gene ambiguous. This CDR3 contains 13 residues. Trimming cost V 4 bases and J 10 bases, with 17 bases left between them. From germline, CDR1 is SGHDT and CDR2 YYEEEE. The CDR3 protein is CASSLNGRGGAFF. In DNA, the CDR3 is TGTGCCAGCAGCCTCAACGGAAGAGGTGGAGCTTTCTTT.

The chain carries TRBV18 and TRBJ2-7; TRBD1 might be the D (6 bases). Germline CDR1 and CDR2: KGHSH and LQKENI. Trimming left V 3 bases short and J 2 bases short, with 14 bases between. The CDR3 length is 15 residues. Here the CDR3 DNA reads TGTGCCAGCTCACCGGGCTCTACAGGGCCCTACGAGCAGTACTTC. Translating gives CASSPGSTGPYEQYF.

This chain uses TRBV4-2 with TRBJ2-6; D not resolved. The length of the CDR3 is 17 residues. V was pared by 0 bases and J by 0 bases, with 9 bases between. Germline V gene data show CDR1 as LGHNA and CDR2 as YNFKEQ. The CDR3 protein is CASSQDLTSSGANVLTF. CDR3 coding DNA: TGTGCCAGCAGCCAAGATTTAACCAGCTCTGGGGCCAACGTCCTGACTTTC.

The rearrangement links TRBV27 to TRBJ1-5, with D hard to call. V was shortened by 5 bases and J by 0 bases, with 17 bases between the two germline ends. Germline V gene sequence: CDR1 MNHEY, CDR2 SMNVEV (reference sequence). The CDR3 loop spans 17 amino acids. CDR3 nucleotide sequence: TGTGCCAGCAGTCCGAGGGTAGTAGGATATAGCAATCAGCCCCAGCATTTT. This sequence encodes CASSPRVVGYSNQPQHF.

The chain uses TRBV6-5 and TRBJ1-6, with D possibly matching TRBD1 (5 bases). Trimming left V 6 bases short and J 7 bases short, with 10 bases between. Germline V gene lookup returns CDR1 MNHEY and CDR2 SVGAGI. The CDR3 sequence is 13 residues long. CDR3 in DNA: TGTGCCAGCAGGAGACAGTTCAATTCACCCCTCCACTTT. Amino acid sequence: CASRRQFNSPLHF.

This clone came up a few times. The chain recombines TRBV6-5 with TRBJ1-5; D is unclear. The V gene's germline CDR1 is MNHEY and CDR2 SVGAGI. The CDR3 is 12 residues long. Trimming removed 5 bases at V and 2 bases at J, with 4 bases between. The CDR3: CASSEGNQPQHF. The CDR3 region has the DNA TGTGCCAGCAGTGAAGGCAATCAGCCCCAGCATTTT.

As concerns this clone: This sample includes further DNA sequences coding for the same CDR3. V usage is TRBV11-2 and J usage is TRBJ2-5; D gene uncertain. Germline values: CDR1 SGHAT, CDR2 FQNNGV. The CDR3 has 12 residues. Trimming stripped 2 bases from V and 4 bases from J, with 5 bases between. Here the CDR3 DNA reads TGTGCCAGCAGCTTATTGGGAGAGACCCAGTACTTC. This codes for CASSLLGETQYF.

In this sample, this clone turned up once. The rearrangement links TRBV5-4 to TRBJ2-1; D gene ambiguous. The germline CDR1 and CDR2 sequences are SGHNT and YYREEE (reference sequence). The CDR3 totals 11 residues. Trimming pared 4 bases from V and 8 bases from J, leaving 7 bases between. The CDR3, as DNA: TGTGCCAGCAGCCTCAACTATGAGCAGTTCTTC. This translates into CASSLNYEQFF. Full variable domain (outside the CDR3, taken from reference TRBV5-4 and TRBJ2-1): ETGVTQSPTHLIKTRGQQVTLRCSSQSGHNTVSWYQQALGQGPQFIFQYYREEENGRGNFPPRFSGLQFPNYSSELNVNALELDDSALYLCASSLNYEQFFGPGTRLTVL.

As DNA, the CDR3 is TGTGCCTGGAGTGTAAGGTGGAAGACTAACTATGGCTACACCTTC. Encoded protein: CAWSVRWKTNYGYTF. The chain uses TRBV30 and TRBJ1-2; no definite D call. V was shortened by 0 bases and J by 0 bases, with 11 bases between the two germline ends. There are 15 residues in the CDR3. CDR1 and CDR2 (germline): GTSNPN, SVGIG (reference sequence).

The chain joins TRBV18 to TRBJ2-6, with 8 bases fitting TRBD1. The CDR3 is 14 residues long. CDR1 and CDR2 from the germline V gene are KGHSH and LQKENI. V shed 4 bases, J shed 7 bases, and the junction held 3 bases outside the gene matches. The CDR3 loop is CASSQDRVANVLTF. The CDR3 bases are TGTGCCAGCTCACAGGACAGGGTAGCCAACGTCCTGACTTTC.

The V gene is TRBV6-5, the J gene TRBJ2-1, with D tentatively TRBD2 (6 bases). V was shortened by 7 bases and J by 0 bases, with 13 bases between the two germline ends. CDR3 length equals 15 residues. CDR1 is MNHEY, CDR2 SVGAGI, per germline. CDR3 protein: CASTPGGFSYNEQFF. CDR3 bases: TGTGCCAGCACCCCCGGGGGATTCTCCTACAATGAGCAGTTCTTC.

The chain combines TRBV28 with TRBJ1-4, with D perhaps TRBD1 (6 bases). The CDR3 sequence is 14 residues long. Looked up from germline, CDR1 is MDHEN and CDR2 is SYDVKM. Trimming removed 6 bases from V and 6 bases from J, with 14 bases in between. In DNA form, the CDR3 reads TGTGCCAGCAGCTCCGGGGGCGAGGATGAAAAACTGTTTTTT. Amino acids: CASSSGGEDEKLFF.

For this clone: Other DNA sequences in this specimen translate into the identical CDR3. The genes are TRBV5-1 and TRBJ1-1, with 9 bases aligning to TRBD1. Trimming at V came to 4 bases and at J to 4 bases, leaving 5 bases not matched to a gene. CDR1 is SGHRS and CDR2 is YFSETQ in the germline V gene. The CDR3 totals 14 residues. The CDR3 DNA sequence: TGCGCCAGCAGCCCGGGGACAGGGAGCACTGAAGCTTTCTTT. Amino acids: CASSPGTGSTEAFF.

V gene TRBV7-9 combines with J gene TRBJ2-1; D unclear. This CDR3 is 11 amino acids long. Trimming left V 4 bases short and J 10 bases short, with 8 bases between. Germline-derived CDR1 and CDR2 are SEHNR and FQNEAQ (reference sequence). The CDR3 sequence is CASSSIGEQFF. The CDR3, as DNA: TGTGCCAGCAGCTCGATAGGAGAGCAGTTCTTC.

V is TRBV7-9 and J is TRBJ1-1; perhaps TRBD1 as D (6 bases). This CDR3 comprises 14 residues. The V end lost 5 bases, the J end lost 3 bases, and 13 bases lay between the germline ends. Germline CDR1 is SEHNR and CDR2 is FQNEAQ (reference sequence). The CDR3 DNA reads TGTGCCAGCAGCCGGGGGGCAGGGTACACTGAAGCTTTCTTT. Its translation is CASSRGAGYTEAFF.

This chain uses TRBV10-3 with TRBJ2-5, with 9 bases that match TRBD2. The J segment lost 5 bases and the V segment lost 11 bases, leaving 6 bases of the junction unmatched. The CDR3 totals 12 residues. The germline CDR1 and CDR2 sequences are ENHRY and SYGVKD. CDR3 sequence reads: CAAGLAGETQYF. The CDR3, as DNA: TGTGCCGCGGGACTAGCTGGGGAGACCCAGTACTTC.

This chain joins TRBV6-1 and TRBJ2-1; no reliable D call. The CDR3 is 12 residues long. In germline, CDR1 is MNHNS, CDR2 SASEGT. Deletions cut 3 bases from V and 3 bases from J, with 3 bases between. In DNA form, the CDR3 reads TGTGCCAGCAGTGACAGCTACAATGAGCAGTTCTTC. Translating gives CASSDSYNEQFF.

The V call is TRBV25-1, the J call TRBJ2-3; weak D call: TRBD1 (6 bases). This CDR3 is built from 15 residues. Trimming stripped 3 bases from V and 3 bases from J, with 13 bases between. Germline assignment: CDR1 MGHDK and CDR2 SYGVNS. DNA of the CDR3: TGTGCCAGCAGTGACCACAGGGACGATACAGATACGCAGTATTTT. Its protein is CASSDHRDDTDTQYF.